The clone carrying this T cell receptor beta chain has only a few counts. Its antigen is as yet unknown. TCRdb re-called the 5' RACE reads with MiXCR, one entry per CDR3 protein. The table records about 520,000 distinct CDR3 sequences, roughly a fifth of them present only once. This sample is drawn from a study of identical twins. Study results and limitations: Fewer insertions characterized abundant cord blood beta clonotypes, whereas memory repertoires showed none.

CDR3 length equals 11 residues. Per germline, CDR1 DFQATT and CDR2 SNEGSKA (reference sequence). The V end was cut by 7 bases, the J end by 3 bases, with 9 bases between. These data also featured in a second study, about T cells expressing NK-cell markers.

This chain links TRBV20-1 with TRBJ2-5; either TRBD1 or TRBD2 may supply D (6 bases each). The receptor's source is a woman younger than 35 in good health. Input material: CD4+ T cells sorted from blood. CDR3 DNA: TGCAGTGGTAGGGGGGAAGAGACCCAGTACTTC. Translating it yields CSGRGEETQYF.